A single sample gave rise to the 27 T cell receptor beta chains below, sequenced in a study of patients and donors after allogeneic stem cell transplantation (dated by TCRdb to 2018 to 2021). The protocol used for the library was RT-PCR. The data were produced on a NextSeq 550. TCRdb ran its own pipeline on the public reads, namely fastp trimming at Q25 and MiXCR clone calling, and kept in-frame beta chains. Every distinct CDR3 protein forms one entry, paired with its most common genes and DNA. The sample table holds fewer than 30,000 distinct CDR3 sequences, of which around 40% were seen once. Around 72% of the sample belongs to the ten largest clones. The material sequenced was blood, either unsorted or a sorted T cell fraction (not recorded which). These receptor sequences come from a human donor who was either an allogeneic HSCT recipient or a stem cell or donor lymphocyte infusion donor (not recorded which). It is not recorded whose cells these are; they may come from a transplant donor.

This clonotype has only a few counts. The J gene is TRBJ1-5, the V gene TRBV12-3 or TRBV12-4, with TRBD1 matching 8 bases. V shed 6 bases, J shed 7 bases, and the junction held 11 bases outside the gene matches. The CDR3 runs 15 residues. CDR3 DNA sequence: TGTGCCAGCAGCGAACTCAGGGGGCATCGGCAGCCCCAGCATTTT. This gives the protein CASSELRGHRQPQHF.

This clonotype was seen a few times. V is TRBV12-3 or TRBV12-4 and J is TRBJ1-2; D is perhaps TRBD1 (6 bases). The V end was cut by 3 bases, the J end by 2 bases, with 10 bases between. The CDR3 loop spans 14 amino acids. This CDR3 is CASSLDSENYGYTF. CDR3 bases: TGTGCCAGCAGTTTGGACAGCGAAAACTATGGCTACACCTTC.

The chain joins TRBV11-2 to TRBJ2-1; D perhaps matches TRBD1 (6 bases). This CDR3 spans 15 amino acids. From germline, CDR1 is SGHAT and CDR2 FQNNGV. Trimming shortened V by 1 base and J by 7 bases, and 14 bases separated the two germline ends. The CDR3 is CASSLALGARNEQFF. DNA for the CDR3: TGTGCCAGCAGCTTAGCTCTGGGGGCCAGGAATGAGCAGTTCTTC.

J is TRBJ1-2 and V is TRBV6-5; 9 positions agree with TRBD1. The CDR3 sequence is 14 residues long. The germline V gene encodes CDR1 MNHEY and CDR2 SVGAGI. After removal of 6 bases from V and 4 bases from J, the junction contained 6 bases not matched to a gene. DNA of the CDR3: TGTGCCAGCAGCACGGGACAGGGACTCTATGGCTACACCTTC. This gives the protein CASSTGQGLYGYTF.

DNA of the CDR3: TGCAGTGCTTACCGGCCTCACTCCTACGAGCAGTACTTC. Its protein product is CSAYRPHSYEQYF. The chain combines TRBV20-1 with TRBJ2-7, with D uncertain. The CDR3 extends over 13 amino acids. V was trimmed by 5 bases and J by 0 bases, leaving 11 bases between them. CDR1 and CDR2 (germline): DFQATT, SNEGSKA (reference sequence).

The gene calls are TRBV24-1 and TRBJ2-7; D uncertain. Germline values: CDR1 KGHDR, CDR2 SFDVKD. The V end lost 2 bases, the J end lost 3 bases, and 7 bases lay between the germline ends. The CDR3 has 13 residues. The CDR3 DNA follows: TGTGCCACCAGTGATTCCACAAACTACGAGCAGTACTTC. Its translation is CATSDSTNYEQYF.

CDR3 coding DNA: TGCAGTGGTCAACCGGGACTAGCGGGGGGTATATACAATGAGCAGTTCTTC. Protein: CSGQPGLAGGIYNEQFF. This sequence joins TRBV20-1 and TRBJ2-1; 15 nucleotides align to TRBD2. Germline-derived CDR1 and CDR2 are DFQATT and SNEGSKA (reference sequence). Losses at the gene ends were 7 bases for V and 4 bases for J; bases not matched to a gene: 11. The CDR3 consists of 17 residues.

This clonotype was seen a handful of times. The genes are TRBV14 and TRBJ1-1; D might be TRBD1 (6 bases). CDR1 is SGHDN, CDR2 FVKESK, per germline. V gave up 2 bases and J gave up 6 bases, with 16 bases separating them. The CDR3 covers 15 residues. CDR3 loop: CASSQIGGGAPEAFF. The CDR3 bases are TGTGCCAGCAGCCAAATTGGGGGGGGCGCCCCTGAAGCTTTCTTT.

The rearrangement uses TRBV28 and TRBJ1-6; 8 bases fit TRBD1. The germline gives CDR1 MDHEN, CDR2 SYDVKM. CDR3 length equals 15 residues. V lost 5 bases and J lost 4; bases outside the gene matches: 4. CDR3 nucleotide sequence: TGTGCCAGCAGTCCACGGACAGGGTATAATTCACCCCTCCACTTT. It translates to CASSPRTGYNSPLHF.

This clonotype turned up a few times. This chain connects TRBV10-2 to TRBJ2-1; D is undetermined. Trimming removed 4 bases at V and 7 bases at J, with 5 bases between. There are 11 residues in the CDR3. Per germline, CDR1 WSHSY and CDR2 SAAADI. The CDR3 protein is CASSALNEQFF. Written as DNA, the CDR3 is TGCGCCAGCAGTGCTTTAAATGAGCAGTTCTTC.

In this sample, this clonotype turned up once. This sequence joins TRBV20-1 and TRBJ1-1; D may be TRBD1 (6 bases). The CDR3 is made up of 14 amino acids. CDR1 and CDR2 (germline): DFQATT, SNEGSKA (reference sequence). Trimming took off 1 base at V and 3 bases at J, with 12 bases between the two ends. The CDR3 DNA reads TGCAGTGCTAGAGGTTCCCAGGGGTACACTGAAGCTTTCTTT. It is translated as CSARGSQGYTEAFF.

V usage is TRBV19 and J usage is TRBJ1-1; 7 bases match TRBD1. With V trimmed by 6 bases and J by 2 bases, 3 bases remained unmatched. Germline CDR1 is LNHDA and CDR2 is SQIVND (reference sequence). The CDR3 runs to 13 residues. This CDR3 is CASRDRSNTEAFF. In DNA, the CDR3 is TGTGCCAGTAGGGACAGGTCCAACACTGAAGCTTTCTTT.

V gene TRBV18 combines with J gene TRBJ2-7; tentatively, D is TRBD2 (5 bases). The V gene's germline CDR1 is KGHSH and CDR2 LQKENI. CDR3 length: 14 amino acids. Trimming removed 3 bases at V and 3 bases at J, with 12 bases between. The CDR3: CASSPELGSYEQYF. The CDR3 nucleotides are TGTGCCAGCTCACCCGAATTGGGGAGCTACGAGCAGTACTTC. Combining the CDR3 with reference TRBV18 and TRBJ2-7 gives the whole variable domain NAGVMQNPRHLVRRRGQEARLRCSPMKGHSHVYWYRQLPEEGLKFMVYLQKENIIDESGMPKERFSAEFPKEGPSILRIQQVVRGDSAAYFCASSPELGSYEQYFGPGTRLTVT.

V is TRBV18 and J is TRBJ1-6; TRBD1 aligns across 7 bases. The CDR3 contains 15 residues. The germline V gene has CDR1 KGHSH and CDR2 LQKENI. V lost 2 bases and J lost 14; bases outside the gene matches: 12. The CDR3 bases are TGTGCCAGCTCACCAAGTGCTACAGGGGCTTGGGCCCTCCACTTT. Translating it yields CASSPSATGAWALHF.

The J gene is TRBJ1-5, the V gene TRBV20-1; D is uncertain. Trimming left V 3 bases short and J 10 bases short, with 10 bases between. Germline V gives CDR1 DFQATT, CDR2 SNEGSKA (reference sequence). This CDR3 is built from 11 residues. The CDR3 coding sequence is TGCAGTGCTAGCGGGTCGCTTCCCCAGCATTTT. Translating gives CSASGSLPQHF.

This clonotype turned up a few times. V usage is TRBV20-1 and J usage is TRBJ1-6; D might be TRBD1 (5 bases). Per the germline V gene, CDR1 is DFQATT and CDR2 is SNEGSKA (reference sequence). The CDR3 length is 16 residues. V was pared by 4 bases and J by 6 bases, with 19 bases between. The DNA of the CDR3 is TGCAGTGCTACCTCCCCTTCGGGGCCCGGTAATTCACCCCTCCACTTT. As protein: CSATSPSGPGNSPLHF.

V usage is TRBV9 and J usage is TRBJ2-2; weak D call: TRBD1 (6 bases). CDR1 and CDR2 (germline): SGDLS, YYNGEE. Trimming shortened V by 5 bases and J by 3 bases, and 11 bases separated the two germline ends. This CDR3 has 14 residues. Here the CDR3 reads CASRTGMDTGELFF. CDR3 DNA: TGTGCCAGCAGAACAGGGATGGACACCGGGGAGCTGTTTTTT.

This sequence joins TRBV12-3 or TRBV12-4 and TRBJ1-4, with D perhaps matching TRBD1 (6 bases). This CDR3 region has 14 residues. The V and J ends lost 5 bases and 4 bases respectively, with 11 bases between them. This CDR3 reads CASSLRDINEKLFF. DNA of the CDR3: TGTGCCAGCAGTCTCCGGGACATTAATGAAAAACTGTTTTTT.

The chain combines TRBV27 with TRBJ1-5; tentative D call: TRBD1 (5 bases). This CDR3 comprises 16 residues. V lost 5 bases to trimming and J lost 6 bases, with 20 bases between them. Germline V gives CDR1 MNHEY, CDR2 SMNVEV (reference sequence). The CDR3 loop reads CASSPYGRDEGQPQHF. The CDR3 coding sequence is TGTGCCAGCAGTCCCTACGGCAGGGATGAGGGTCAGCCCCAGCATTTT.

This chain joins TRBV27 and TRBJ2-6; D not certain. The V and J ends lost 1 base and 0 bases respectively, with 1 base between them. The CDR3 spans 14 residues. Germline CDR1 and CDR2: MNHEY and SMNVEV (reference sequence). The CDR3 loop is CASSLFSGANVLTF. CDR3 sequence (DNA): TGTGCCAGCAGTTTATTCTCTGGGGCCAACGTCCTGACTTTC.

V gene TRBV12-3 or TRBV12-4 combines with J gene TRBJ1-5; D call uncertain. The CDR3 totals 14 residues. Between the trimmed V and J ends, which lost 3 bases and 6 bases, there was a span of 12 bases. The CDR3 sequence: CASSFGRPSQPQHF. CDR3 sequence (DNA): TGTGCCAGCAGTTTTGGGCGCCCAAGTCAGCCCCAGCATTTT.

The CDR3 protein is CASSFNTGELFF. The CDR3, as DNA: TGCGCCAGCAGCTTTAACACCGGGGAGCTGTTTTTT. V and J are TRBV5-1 and TRBJ2-2; no clear D gene. CDR3 length equals 12 residues. Deletions cut 2 bases from V and 2 bases from J, with 1 base between. Germline V gene data show CDR1 as SGHRS and CDR2 as YFSETQ.

This chain connects TRBV27 to TRBJ1-2, with D possibly matching TRBD1 (6 bases). The CDR3 length is 14 residues. The germline V gene has CDR1 MNHEY and CDR2 SMNVEV (reference sequence). V dropped 5 bases and J dropped 4 bases, with 14 bases sitting between them. CDR3 protein: CASSRNGGLYGYTF. The CDR3 region has the DNA TGTGCCAGCAGTCGGAATGGGGGGCTCTATGGCTACACCTTC.

V and J are TRBV12-3 or TRBV12-4 and TRBJ2-1, with D perhaps matching TRBD2 (6 bases). The ends were cut back, 5 bases at V and 9 bases at J, with 20 bases in the middle. The CDR3 is 15 residues long. The CDR3 spells CASSRTGPAGGEQFF. In nucleotides, the CDR3 is TGTGCCAGCAGTCGAACGGGACCAGCGGGCGGTGAGCAGTTCTTC.

This clonotype was found many times. This rearrangement joins TRBV12-3 or TRBV12-4 to TRBJ1-5; tentative D call: TRBD1 (6 bases). Trimming shortened V by 6 bases and J by 5 bases, and 11 bases separated the two germline ends. The CDR3 sequence is 13 residues long. The CDR3 DNA is TGTGCCAGCAGCCACAGGGAATATCAGCCCCAGCATTTT. Its translation is CASSHREYQPQHF.

This clonotype was counted between two and nine times. The V gene is TRBV5-1, the J gene TRBJ1-1; perhaps TRBD1 as D (6 bases). V was shortened by 6 bases and J by 0 bases, with 12 bases between the two germline ends. CDR1 and CDR2 (germline): SGHRS, YFSETQ. CDR3 length equals 14 residues. CDR3 protein: CASTPDSMNTEAFF. The CDR3 DNA follows: TGCGCCAGCACCCCGGACAGTATGAACACTGAAGCTTTCTTT.

CDR3 coding DNA: TGCGCCAGCAGCTTGATTTTTGGGGGAACTAGCACAGATACGCAGTATTTT. Translation: CASSLIFGGTSTDTQYF. The chain uses TRBV5-1 and TRBJ2-3, with D tentatively TRBD1 or TRBD2 (5 bases each). The CDR3 is made up of 17 amino acids. The germline V and J ends were trimmed by 1 base and 0 bases, with 15 bases remaining between them. The germline CDR1 and CDR2 sequences are SGHRS and YFSETQ.